Each of the 25 T cell receptor beta chains below was sequenced from the same sample in a study of T cells in localized non-small cell lung cancer. Sequencing was performed with immunoSEQ multiplex PCR; in TCRdb, only in-frame clones are kept and a portion is missing. The data show about 40,000 clones, with around 86% seen just once and roughly 7.3% held by the top ten. The sequenced sample was peripheral blood mononuclear cells, obtained before any cancer treatment. Every receptor here comes from a male donor aged 60 or over with stage II lung adenocarcinoma.

This chain connects TRBV7-9 to TRBJ2-1; TRBD2 matches at 10 bases. The CDR3 covers 15 residues. Germline V CDR1 and CDR2: SEHNR, FQNEAQ (reference sequence). With 7 bases clipped from V and 4 bases from J, the junction kept 7 bases outside the gene matches. The CDR3, as DNA: TGTGCCAGCACTTCCACTAGCGGGAATTACAATGAGCAGTTCTTC. This translates into CASTSTSGNYNEQFF.

The rearrangement uses TRBV7-9 and TRBJ2-2, with TRBD1 identical over 7 bases. The CDR3 extends over 16 amino acids. Trimming removed 6 bases from V and 3 bases from J; junction bases left unmatched: 10. Germline V gene lookup returns CDR1 SEHNR and CDR2 FQNEAQ (reference sequence). This CDR3 is CASSFGTAYYTGELFF. CDR3 sequence (DNA): TGTGCCAGCAGTTTTGGGACAGCTTATTACACCGGGGAGCTGTTTTTT.

The CDR3 reads CASSSGRAWDTQYF. The CDR3 DNA reads TGCGCCAGCAGCAGCGGGAGGGCCTGGGATACGCAGTATTTT. The rearrangement uses TRBV5-1 and TRBJ2-3, with 10 bases matching TRBD2. CDR3 length equals 14 residues. Germline CDR1 and CDR2: SGHRS and YFSETQ. Trimming at V came to 4 bases and at J to 6 bases, leaving 5 bases not matched to a gene. The whole variable domain, filled in from reference TRBV5-1 and TRBJ2-3, reads KAGVTQTPRYLIKTRGQQVTLSCSPISGHRSVSWYQQTPGQGLQFLFEYFSETQRNKGNFPGRFSGRQFSNSRSEMNVSTLELGDSALYLCASSSGRAWDTQYFGPGTRLTVL.

This clone turned up a few times. CDR3 DNA sequence: TGTGCCAGCAGCTTAGAAGGGAGCTCCTACAATGAGCAGTTCTTC. Amino acid sequence: CASSLEGSSYNEQFF. J is TRBJ2-1 and V is TRBV7-9; tentative D call: TRBD2 (5 bases). Germline CDR1 SEHNR, CDR2 FQNEAQ (reference sequence). The length of the CDR3 is 15 residues. Trimming stripped 1 base from V and 0 bases from J, with 7 bases between. Variable domain in full (rest from reference TRBV7-9 and TRBJ2-1): DTGVSQNPRHKITKRGQNVTFRCDPISEHNRLYWYRQTLGQGPEFLTYFQNEAQLEKSRLLSDRFSAERPKGSFSTLEIQRTEQGDSAMYLCASSLEGSSYNEQFFGPGTRLTVL.

This clone turned up a few times. This sequence joins TRBV29-1 and TRBJ2-3; 7 bases match TRBD2. The germline V gene encodes CDR1 SQVTM and CDR2 ANQGSEA. This CDR3 is built from 16 residues. The junction had 14 bases not matched to a gene; V was cut back by 7 bases and J by 1 base. CDR3 residues: CSAGTPERGGTDTQYF. The CDR3 coding sequence is TGCAGCGCCGGGACTCCGGAGCGGGGAGGCACAGATACGCAGTATTTT.

The chain has TRBV5-1 and TRBJ1-4, with D uncertain. The CDR3 length is 16 residues. Germline V CDR1 and CDR2: SGHRS, YFSETQ. V lost 2 bases to trimming and J lost 8 bases, with 19 bases between them. The CDR3 nucleotides read TGCGCCAGCAGCTTATCCCCGGAGCCGCGGCCGGAAAAACTGTTTTTT. Its protein is CASSLSPEPRPEKLFF.

This chain links TRBV7-6 with TRBJ1-1; D gene uncertain. Germline V gene lookup returns CDR1 SGHVS and CDR2 FNYEAQ. The CDR3 totals 14 residues. V lost 1 base and J lost 4, with 10 bases in between. The DNA for the CDR3 is TGTGCCAGCAGCTTAGAAGCACAGTCCACTGAAGCTTTCTTT. It encodes CASSLEAQSTEAFF. Looking up the rest from reference TRBV7-6 and TRBJ1-1 gives the full variable domain: GAGVSQSPRYKVTKRGQDVALRCDPISGHVSLYWYRQALGQGPEFLTYFNYEAQQDKSGLPNDRFSAERPEGSISTLTIQRTEQRDSAMYRCASSLEAQSTEAFFGQGTRLTVV.

CDR3 DNA sequence: TGTGCCAGCAGCCTTCGGGGGGGGACCACCAACACAGATACGCAGTATTTT. This gives the protein CASSLRGGTTNTDTQYF. The gene calls are TRBV9 and TRBJ2-3, with 8 bases aligning to TRBD2. CDR1 and CDR2 from the germline V gene are SGDLS and YYNGEE. After removal of 4 bases from V and 2 bases from J, the junction contained 12 bases not matched to a gene. The CDR3 is 17 residues long.

In this sample, this clone turned up a few times. One end of the junction fails to match germline, which may point to a read error. The chain joins TRBV7-2 to TRBJ2-7, with D possibly being TRBD1 (5 bases). CDR3 length: 12 residues. Looked up from germline, CDR1 is SGHTA and CDR2 is FQGNSA. CDR3 in amino acids: CASSPYGSGPDF. The CDR3 DNA sequence: TGTGCCAGCAGCCCCTATGGGTCAGGGCCGGACTTC.

V gene TRBV5-6 combines with J gene TRBJ1-1; D is perhaps TRBD1 (5 bases). Trimming removed 2 bases at V and 0 bases at J, with 11 bases between. Germline V gene lookup returns CDR1 SGHDT and CDR2 YYEEEE. This CDR3 is built from 15 residues. The CDR3 sequence: CASSFEGTVNTEAFF. The CDR3, as DNA: TGTGCCAGCAGCTTTGAGGGGACGGTGAACACTGAAGCTTTCTTT.

V is TRBV4-2 and J is TRBJ2-1; TRBD2 agrees at 8 bases. V shed 0 bases, J shed 10 bases, and the junction held 5 bases outside the gene matches. Germline values: CDR1 LGHNA, CDR2 YNFKEQ. The CDR3 has 14 residues. DNA of the CDR3: TGTGCCAGCAGCCAAGATCAAGCGGGAGAAGAGCAGTTCTTC. Its translation: CASSQDQAGEEQFF.

The chain combines TRBV5-4 with TRBJ1-4; D not resolved. CDR1 is SGHNT, CDR2 YYREEE, per germline (reference sequence). The germline V and J ends were trimmed by 3 bases and 0 bases, with 9 bases remaining between them. This CDR3 has 15 amino acids. The CDR3 nucleotides are TGTGCCAGCAGCTCTTCAGGCGCAACTAATGAAAAACTGTTTTTT. Translating it yields CASSSSGATNEKLFF.

Turning to this clone: One junction end disagrees with the germline gene, perhaps due to a read error. The J gene is TRBJ2-7, the V gene TRBV5-1; 10 bases line up with TRBD2. CDR1 SGHRS and CDR2 YFSETQ come from the germline V gene. The CDR3 consists of 13 residues. CDR3 amino acids: CASSGTSAVGWHF. CDR3 DNA sequence: TGCGCCAGCTCTGGGACTAGCGCCGTCGGGTGGCACTTC.

The chain combines TRBV30 with TRBJ1-5; maybe TRBD1 (5 bases). V was cut by 3 bases and J by 9 bases, with 12 bases left in between. The CDR3 contains 12 residues. CDR1 GTSNPN and CDR2 SVGIG come from the germline V gene (reference sequence). CDR3 DNA sequence: TGTGCCTGGAGCTACCAGGGAGCGCCCCAGCATTTT. Encoded protein: CAWSYQGAPQHF.

This clone occurred once. The J gene is TRBJ1-2, the V gene TRBV30; tentative D call: TRBD1 (5 bases). The length of the CDR3 is 13 residues. CDR1 is GTSNPN, CDR2 SVGIG, per germline (reference sequence). Trimming stripped 1 base from V and 6 bases from J, with 12 bases between. CDR3 bases: TGTGCCTGGAGTGAGAAGGGGATAGATGGCTACACCTTC. Amino acids: CAWSEKGIDGYTF.

The genes are TRBV19 and TRBJ2-2; D gene unclear. The CDR3 length is 12 residues. Per the germline V gene, CDR1 is LNHDA and CDR2 is SQIVND (reference sequence). V was shortened by 6 bases and J by 7 bases, with 9 bases between the two germline ends. Here the CDR3 reads CASSRPFGELFF. The CDR3 region has the DNA TGTGCCAGTAGCCGACCGTTCGGGGAGCTGTTTTTT.

This clone has more than one count but fewer than ten. The V gene is TRBV28, the J gene TRBJ1-1; 9 bases fit TRBD1. The CDR3 is 10 amino acids. The V and J ends lost 9 bases and 11 bases, in that order; junction bases with no gene match: 4. Germline V gives CDR1 MDHEN, CDR2 SYDVKM. In nucleotides, the CDR3 is TGTGCCAGTTTAGGACAGGGGGCTTTCTTT. Its protein is CASLGQGAFF.

V gene TRBV14 combines with J gene TRBJ1-2, with D hard to call. Trimming left V 2 bases short and J 8 bases short, with 12 bases between. CDR1 and CDR2 (germline): SGHDN, FVKESK. The CDR3 spans 13 residues. This chain's CDR3 is CASSQSGRYGYTF. CDR3 DNA sequence: TGTGCCAGCAGCCAAAGTGGGAGGTACGGCTACACCTTC. Filled out from reference TRBV14 and TRBJ1-2, the complete variable domain reads EAGVTQFPSHSVIEKGQTVTLRCDPISGHDNLYWYRRVMGKEIKFLLHFVKESKQDESGMPNNRFLAERTGGTYSTLKVQPAELEDSGVYFCASSQSGRYGYTFGSGTRLTVV.

The CDR3 here is CASTLDTSSNQPQHF. The DNA of the CDR3 is TGTGCCAGCACCCTCGACACCTCTAGCAATCAGCCCCAGCATTTT. The chain combines TRBV28 with TRBJ1-5, with no clear D. The CDR3 spans 15 residues. Per germline, CDR1 MDHEN and CDR2 SYDVKM. Trimming cost V 7 bases and J 0 bases, with 13 bases left between them. The full variable domain, with the rest looked up from reference TRBV28 and TRBJ1-5, is DVKVTQSSRYLVKRTGEKVFLECVQDMDHENMFWYRQDPGLGLRLIYFSYDVKMKEKGDIPEGYSVSREKKERFSLILESASTNQTSMYLCASTLDTSSNQPQHFGDGTRLSIL.

The rearrangement uses TRBV6-4 and TRBJ2-2; 8 positions agree with TRBD1. Germline CDR1 MRHNA, CDR2 SNTAGT. The CDR3 covers 14 residues. V lost 3 bases, J lost 3 bases, and 0 bases stayed unmatched. Here the CDR3 reads CASSETGDTGELFF. CDR3 bases: TGTGCCAGCAGTGAGACAGGGGACACCGGGGAGCTGTTTTTT.

This chain links TRBV9 with TRBJ1-2; D is unresolved. The CDR3 is 13 amino acids. V shed 4 bases and J shed 7 bases, with 14 bases lying between them. The germline CDR1 and CDR2 sequences are SGDLS and YYNGEE. In nucleotides, the CDR3 is TGTGCCAGCAGCCTACTCCCGGCAGGTGGCTACACCTTC. This sequence encodes CASSLLPAGGYTF. Based on the CDR3 plus reference TRBV9 and TRBJ1-2, the full variable domain is DSGVTQTPKHLITATGQRVTLRCSPRSGDLSVYWYQQSLDQGLQFLIQYYNGEERAKGNILERFSAQQFPDLHSELNLSSLELGDSALYFCASSLLPAGGYTFGSGTRLTVV.

The chain has TRBV9 and TRBJ2-2; no definite D call. The CDR3 length is 14 residues. The V gene's germline CDR1 is SGDLS and CDR2 YYNGEE. V lost 0 bases, J lost 3 bases, and 6 bases lay in between. The CDR3 bases are TGTGCCAGCAGCGTAGCACTTTACACCGGGGAGCTGTTTTTT. Its protein product is CASSVALYTGELFF.

The CDR3 DNA follows: TGTGCCAGCCGGTCGACAGGCAGAGATGGCTACACCTTC. Protein product: CASRSTGRDGYTF. The chain employs TRBV6-6 and TRBJ1-2; D perhaps matches TRBD1 (6 bases). The CDR3 runs 13 residues. Germline V gives CDR1 MNHNY, CDR2 SVGAGI (reference sequence). V was trimmed by 8 bases and J by 6 bases, leaving 16 bases between them.

The V and J genes are TRBV15 and TRBJ1-2; D is undetermined. Trimming stripped 1 base from V and 8 bases from J, with 14 bases between. Germline V gene lookup returns CDR1 LNHNV and CDR2 YYDKDF (reference sequence). The CDR3 is 14 amino acids. The CDR3 reads CATSRGGGSDGYTF. In DNA, the CDR3 is TGTGCCACCAGCAGAGGCGGAGGGTCCGACGGCTACACCTTC.

This chain links TRBV28 with TRBJ2-4; 8 nucleotides agree with TRBD2. The CDR3 is 14 amino acids. Trimming removed 1 base from V and 9 bases from J; junction bases left unmatched: 5. Germline lookup yields CDR1 MDHEN and CDR2 SYDVKM. CDR3 DNA: TGTGCCAGCAGTTTATCCAGCGGGAGAGGCATTCAGTACTTC. This translates into CASSLSSGRGIQYF.